The 13 T cell receptor beta chains below all came from one sample that was sequenced in a study of immune characterization of retroperitoneal liposarcoma (dated 2019 in TCRdb). Library construction relied on PCR. Instrument on record: NextSeq 500. The public reads were quality trimmed at Q25 with fastp and then assembled into clones with MiXCR by TCRdb, keeping productive beta chains. Merged by CDR3 protein, the rows form single entries marked with the most common genes and DNA. This sample comprises fewer than 3,000 distinct CDR3 sequences, 35% to 50% of them detected only once. The top ten clonotypes cover approximately 40% of the sample. Sequencing used tumor tissue. These TCRs come from a male donor with retroperitoneal liposarcoma.

This chain connects TRBV11-3 to TRBJ2-5; 10 positions match TRBD2. This CDR3 comprises 16 residues. With V trimmed by 2 bases and J by 4 bases, 7 bases remained unmatched. Germline-derived CDR1 and CDR2 are SGHNT and YENEEA. The CDR3 nucleotides read TGTGCCAGCAGCTTAACTAGCGGGACCCGGGGAGAGACCCAGTACTTC. Translating it yields CASSLTSGTRGETQYF. Looking up the rest from reference TRBV11-3 and TRBJ2-5 gives the full variable domain: EAGVVQSPRYKIIEKKQPVAFWCNPISGHNTLYWYLQNLGQGPELLIRYENEEAVDDSQLPKDRFSAERLKGVDSTLKIQPAELGDSAVYLCASSLTSGTRGETQYFGPGTRLLVL.

This clonotype ranks as medium-sized. The rearrangement uses TRBV6-1 and TRBJ2-1; 7 bases line up with TRBD2. This CDR3 has 15 residues. Per the germline V gene, CDR1 is MNHNS and CDR2 is SASEGT. V lost 0 bases, J lost 2 bases, and 1 base stayed unmatched. CDR3 nucleotide sequence: TGTGCCAGCAGTGAAGCGGGGGGGGCCTACAATGAGCAGTTCTTC. As protein: CASSEAGGAYNEQFF.

This clonotype qualifies as medium-sized. The gene calls are TRBV7-2 and TRBJ2-1; D is perhaps TRBD1 (5 bases). Per the germline V gene, CDR1 is SGHTA and CDR2 is FQGNSA. The CDR3 loop spans 14 amino acids. Trimming left V 3 bases short and J 13 bases short, with 19 bases between. CDR3: CASSLSGWSETQFF. The DNA of the CDR3 is TGTGCCAGCAGCTTGTCAGGGTGGTCCGAGACCCAGTTCTTC.

The J gene is TRBJ2-3, the V gene TRBV6-5; D might be TRBD1 (5 bases). The CDR3 is made up of 15 amino acids. Trimming removed 0 bases at V and 1 base at J, with 8 bases between. CDR1 and CDR2 (germline): MNHEY, SVGAGI. The CDR3 DNA sequence: TGTGCCAGCAGTTACTCGGGGCAGGGCACAGATACGCAGTATTTT. This gives the protein CASSYSGQGTDTQYF.

This clonotype was found a few times. The J gene is TRBJ2-5, the V gene TRBV20-1; weak D call: TRBD2 (6 bases). Germline loops: CDR1 DFQATT, CDR2 SNEGSKA (reference sequence). The CDR3 extends over 14 amino acids. The V end was cut by 0 bases, the J end by 3 bases, with 11 bases between. The CDR3 DNA sequence: TGCAGTGCTAGAGATCAAACTAGCAAAGAGACCCAGTACTTC. This translates into CSARDQTSKETQYF.

This clonotype is deemed large. The rearrangement joins TRBV7-2 to TRBJ2-5; TRBD2 agrees at 13 bases. With V trimmed by 2 bases and J by 2 bases, 11 bases remained unmatched. The CDR3 consists of 19 residues. Germline V gene data show CDR1 as SGHTA and CDR2 as FQGNSA. CDR3 nucleotides: TGTGCCAGCAGCTTAAGGGGGACTAGCGGGATGCACTCTCAAGAGACCCAGTACTTC. Its protein is CASSLRGTSGMHSQETQYF.

In DNA, the CDR3 is TGTGCCAGCAGCTTGGCCGGCGGCACAGATACGCAGTATTTT. Its translation is CASSLAGGTDTQYF. The chain combines TRBV5-4 with TRBJ2-3; D not resolved. Germline V gene sequence: CDR1 SGHNT, CDR2 YYREEE (reference sequence). The CDR3 spans 14 residues. The V and J ends lost 0 bases and 1 base respectively, with 6 bases between them. Full variable domain (rest looked up from reference TRBV5-4 and TRBJ2-3): ETGVTQSPTHLIKTRGQQVTLRCSSQSGHNTVSWYQQALGQGPQFIFQYYREEENGRGNFPPRFSGLQFPNYSSELNVNALELDDSALYLCASSLAGGTDTQYFGPGTRLTVL.

The rearrangement joins TRBV11-2 to TRBJ2-3, with 7 bases aligning to TRBD2. CDR1 SGHAT and CDR2 FQNNGV come from the germline V gene. The CDR3 extends over 13 amino acids. V was pared by 4 bases and J by 6 bases, with 4 bases of the junction left unmatched. DNA for the CDR3: TGTGCCAGCAGCTCCCGACTAGCTGATACGCAGTATTTT. This translates into CASSSRLADTQYF.

The genes are TRBV12-3 or TRBV12-4 and TRBJ2-1; D not certain. This CDR3 is 14 amino acids long. Between the trimmed V and J ends, which lost 2 bases and 9 bases, there was a span of 14 bases. DNA for the CDR3: TGTGCCAGCAGTTTAAACGGCCGAGGCAGTGAGCAGTTCTTC. It is translated as CASSLNGRGSEQFF.

This clonotype qualifies as medium-sized. V usage is TRBV6-1 and J usage is TRBJ1-4; D not resolved. The V end was cut by 3 bases, the J end by 7 bases, with 12 bases between. The CDR3 extends over 14 amino acids. CDR1 is MNHNS, CDR2 SASEGT, per germline. CDR3 sequence: CASSDLGRTEKLFF. CDR3 nucleotides: TGTGCCAGCAGTGATCTCGGGAGGACTGAAAAACTGTTTTTT.

The genes are TRBV6-6 and TRBJ2-1; TRBD2 matches 9 bases. The CDR3 has 14 amino acids. In germline, CDR1 is MNHNY, CDR2 SVGAGI (reference sequence). Losses at the gene ends were 5 bases for V and 10 bases for J; bases not matched to a gene: 9. The CDR3: CASSKLAGSYEQFF. In DNA, the CDR3 is TGTGCCAGCAGTAAACTAGCGGGCTCCTACGAGCAGTTCTTC.

The V and J genes are TRBV12-3 or TRBV12-4 and TRBJ2-5; the match to TRBD2 covers 10 bases. The CDR3 covers 18 residues. V shed 1 base and J 11 bases; nucleotides not matched to a gene: 19. The CDR3 sequence is CASSLGPLAGVSPNEQYF. In DNA, the CDR3 is TGTGCCAGCAGTTTAGGGCCCCTAGCGGGAGTGTCCCCCAATGAGCAGTACTTC.

This clonotype is medium-sized in the sample. The rearrangement links TRBV7-2 to TRBJ1-1; possible D gene TRBD1, 6 bases. V was pared by 3 bases and J by 0 bases, with 14 bases between. Germline loops: CDR1 SGHTA, CDR2 FQGNSA. The CDR3 totals 16 residues. DNA of the CDR3: TGTGCCAGCAGCTTGACAGGTCCTATGTTGAACACTGAAGCTTTCTTT. This codes for CASSLTGPMLNTEAFF.